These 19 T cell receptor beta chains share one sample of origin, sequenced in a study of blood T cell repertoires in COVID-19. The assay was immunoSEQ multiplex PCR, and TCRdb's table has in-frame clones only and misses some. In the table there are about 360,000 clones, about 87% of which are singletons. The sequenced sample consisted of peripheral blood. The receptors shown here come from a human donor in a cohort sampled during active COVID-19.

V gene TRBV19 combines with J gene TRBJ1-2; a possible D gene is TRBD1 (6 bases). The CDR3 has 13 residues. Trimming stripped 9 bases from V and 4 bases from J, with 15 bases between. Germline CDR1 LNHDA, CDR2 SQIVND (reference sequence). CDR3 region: CASQDSRLYGYTF. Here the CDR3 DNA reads TGTGCCAGCCAGGACAGTCGACTCTATGGCTACACCTTC.

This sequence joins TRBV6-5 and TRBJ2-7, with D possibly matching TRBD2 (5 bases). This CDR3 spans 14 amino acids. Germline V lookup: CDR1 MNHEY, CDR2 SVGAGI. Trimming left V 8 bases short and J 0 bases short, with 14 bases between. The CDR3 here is CASVAQGGSYEQYF. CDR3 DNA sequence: TGTGCCAGCGTAGCCCAAGGAGGCTCCTACGAGCAGTACTTC.

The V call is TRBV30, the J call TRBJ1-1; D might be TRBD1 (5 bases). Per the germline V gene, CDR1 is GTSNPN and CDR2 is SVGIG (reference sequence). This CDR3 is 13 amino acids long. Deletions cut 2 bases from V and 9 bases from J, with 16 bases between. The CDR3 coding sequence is TGTGCCTGGAGTACGGGAGGGGCCCCGAAAGCTTTCTTT. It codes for CAWSTGGAPKAFF.

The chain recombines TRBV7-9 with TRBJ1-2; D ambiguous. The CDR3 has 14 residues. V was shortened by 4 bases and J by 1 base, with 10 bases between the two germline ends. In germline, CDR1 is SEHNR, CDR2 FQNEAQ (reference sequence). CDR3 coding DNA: TGTGCCAGCAGCTCCGTGGGAGGTAACTATGGCTACACCTTC. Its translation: CASSSVGGNYGYTF.

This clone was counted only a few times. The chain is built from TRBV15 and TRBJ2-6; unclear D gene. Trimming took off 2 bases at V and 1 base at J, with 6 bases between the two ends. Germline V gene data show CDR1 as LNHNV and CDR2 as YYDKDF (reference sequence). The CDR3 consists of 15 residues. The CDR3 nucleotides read TGTGCCACCAGCAGAATCGGGTCTGGGGCCAACGTCCTGACTTTC. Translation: CATSRIGSGANVLTF.

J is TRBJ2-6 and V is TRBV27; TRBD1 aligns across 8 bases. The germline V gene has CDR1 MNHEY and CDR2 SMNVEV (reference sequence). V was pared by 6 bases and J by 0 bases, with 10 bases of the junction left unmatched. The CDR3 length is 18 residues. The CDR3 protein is CASSPVGTGISGANVLTF. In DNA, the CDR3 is TGTGCCAGCAGCCCAGTGGGGACAGGCATCTCTGGGGCCAACGTCCTGACTTTC.

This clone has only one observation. The CDR3 nucleotides read TGTGCCTGGAGTGAACAGGGGGCGCGAAGTGGCTACACCTTC. Protein sequence: CAWSEQGARSGYTF. The rearrangement joins TRBV30 to TRBJ1-2; 9 nucleotides agree with TRBD1. This CDR3 is 14 amino acids long. V lost 1 base, J lost 7 bases, and 7 bases stayed unmatched. The germline V gene encodes CDR1 GTSNPN and CDR2 SVGIG (reference sequence).

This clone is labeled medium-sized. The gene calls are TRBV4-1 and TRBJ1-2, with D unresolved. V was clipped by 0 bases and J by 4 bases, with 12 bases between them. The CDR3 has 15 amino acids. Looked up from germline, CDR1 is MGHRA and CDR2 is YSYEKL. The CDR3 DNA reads TGCGCCAGCAGCCAAGATGCAGGTCTATCCTATGGCTACACCTTC. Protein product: CASSQDAGLSYGYTF.

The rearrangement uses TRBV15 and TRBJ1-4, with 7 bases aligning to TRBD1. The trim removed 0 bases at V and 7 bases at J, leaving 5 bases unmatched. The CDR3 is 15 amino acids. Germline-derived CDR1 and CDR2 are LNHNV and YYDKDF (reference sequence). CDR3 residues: CATSRDRQGGEKLFF. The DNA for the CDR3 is TGTGCCACCAGCAGAGATCGTCAGGGGGGTGAAAAACTGTTTTTT.

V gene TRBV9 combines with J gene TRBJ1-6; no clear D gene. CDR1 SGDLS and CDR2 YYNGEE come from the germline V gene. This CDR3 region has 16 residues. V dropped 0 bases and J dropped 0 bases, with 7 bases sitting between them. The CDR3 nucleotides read TGTGCCAGCAGCGTAGGGGAGAGCTCCTATAATTCACCCCTCCACTTT. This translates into CASSVGESSYNSPLHF.

CDR3 DNA sequence: TGTGCCAGCGCCTCAGGGGGATACGGCACTGAAGCTTTCTTT. Translation: CASASGGYGTEAFF. This sequence joins TRBV6-5 and TRBJ1-1, with 7 bases lining up with TRBD1. After removal of 8 bases from V and 4 bases from J, the junction contained 10 bases not matched to a gene. This CDR3 comprises 14 residues. Germline V gene lookup returns CDR1 MNHEY and CDR2 SVGAGI.

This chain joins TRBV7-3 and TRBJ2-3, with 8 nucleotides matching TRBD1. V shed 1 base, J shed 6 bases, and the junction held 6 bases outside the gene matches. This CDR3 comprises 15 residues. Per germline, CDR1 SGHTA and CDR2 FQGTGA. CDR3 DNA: TGTGCCAGCAGCTTAAGCGGGACAGGAGGGGATACGCAGTATTTT. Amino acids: CASSLSGTGGDTQYF.

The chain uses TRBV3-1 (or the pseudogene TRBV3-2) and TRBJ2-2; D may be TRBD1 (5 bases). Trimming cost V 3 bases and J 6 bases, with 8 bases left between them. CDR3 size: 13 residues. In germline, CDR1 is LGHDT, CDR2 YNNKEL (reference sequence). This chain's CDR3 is CASSHLGAGELFF. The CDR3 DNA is TGTGCCAGCAGCCATCTAGGGGCCGGGGAGCTGTTTTTT.

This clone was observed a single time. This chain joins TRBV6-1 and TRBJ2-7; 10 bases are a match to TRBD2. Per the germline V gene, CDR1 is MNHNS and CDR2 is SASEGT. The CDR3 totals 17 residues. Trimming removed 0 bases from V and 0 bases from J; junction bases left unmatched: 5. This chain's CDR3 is CASSEAGLADSSYEQYF. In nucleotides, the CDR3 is TGTGCCAGCAGTGAAGCCGGACTAGCGGATAGCTCCTACGAGCAGTACTTC.

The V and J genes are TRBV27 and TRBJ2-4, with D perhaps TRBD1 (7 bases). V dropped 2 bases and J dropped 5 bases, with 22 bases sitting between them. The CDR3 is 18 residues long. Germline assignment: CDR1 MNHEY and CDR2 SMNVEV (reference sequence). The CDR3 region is CASSLNFLAGGLQNIQYF. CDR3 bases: TGTGCCAGCAGTTTAAACTTCTTGGCAGGGGGGCTTCAAAACATTCAGTACTTC.

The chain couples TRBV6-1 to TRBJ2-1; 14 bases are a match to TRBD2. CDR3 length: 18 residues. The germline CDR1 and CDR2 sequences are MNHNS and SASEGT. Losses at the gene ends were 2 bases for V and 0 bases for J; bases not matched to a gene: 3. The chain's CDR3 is CASSEPGLAGVSYNEQFF. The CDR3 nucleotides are TGTGCCAGCAGTGAACCGGGACTAGCGGGGGTCTCCTACAATGAGCAGTTCTTC.

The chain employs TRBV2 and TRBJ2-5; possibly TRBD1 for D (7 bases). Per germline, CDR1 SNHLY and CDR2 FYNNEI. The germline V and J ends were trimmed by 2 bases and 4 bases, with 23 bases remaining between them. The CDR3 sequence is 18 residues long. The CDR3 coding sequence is TGTGCCAGCAGTGAACCCTCAGGAGGGGGCGCCGTCGGAGAGACCCAGTACTTC. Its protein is CASSEPSGGGAVGETQYF.

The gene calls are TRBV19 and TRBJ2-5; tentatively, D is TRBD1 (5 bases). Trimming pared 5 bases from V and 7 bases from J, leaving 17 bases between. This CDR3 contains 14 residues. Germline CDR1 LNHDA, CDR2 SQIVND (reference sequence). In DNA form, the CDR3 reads TGTGCCAGTAGTCCAACCACAGGAGCCACGACCCAGTACTTC. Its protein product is CASSPTTGATTQYF.

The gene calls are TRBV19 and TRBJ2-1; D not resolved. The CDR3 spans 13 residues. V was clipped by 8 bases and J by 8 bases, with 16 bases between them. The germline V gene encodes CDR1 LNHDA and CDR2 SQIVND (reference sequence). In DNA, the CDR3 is TGTGCCAGTTCAATGAGGATGGAGTATGAGCAGTTCTTC. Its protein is CASSMRMEYEQFF.